The 9 T cell receptor beta chains listed next were all sequenced from one sample in a study of a mutant IDH1 vaccine in newly diagnosed glioma. Time point denoted: baseline, week 1 (first vaccination visit). Treatment indicated: pre-vaccination baseline after standard-of-care therapy. Using immunoSEQ multiplex PCR, the repertoire was profiled, and TCRdb retains in-frame clones only, with some absent. Of approximately 70,000 clones in the sample, approximately 85% were seen once. Sequencing was performed on PBMCs, taken from a glioma patient treated with radiotherapy, temozolomide or both. All receptors come from a man aged 50 or older with glioma.

The chain has TRBV2 and TRBJ1-5; 8 nucleotides agree with TRBD1. Germline values: CDR1 SNHLY, CDR2 FYNNEI. The J segment lost 2 bases and the V segment lost 2 bases, leaving 5 bases of the junction unmatched. The CDR3 contains 16 residues. CDR3 loop: CASSEQGAAGNQPQHF. The CDR3, as DNA: TGTGCCAGCAGTGAACAGGGGGCTGCGGGCAATCAGCCCCAGCATTTT.

This clone was observed at least ten times. CDR3 region: CATKGDTEAFF. CDR3 DNA sequence: TGTGCCACTAAAGGGGACACTGAAGCTTTCTTT. V and J are TRBV10-3 and TRBJ1-1, with a weak D call TRBD1 (5 bases). The germline V gene has CDR1 ENHRY and CDR2 SYGVKD. The CDR3 spans 11 residues. The V end was cut by 10 bases, the J end by 3 bases, with 9 bases between.

The chain joins TRBV27 to TRBJ1-1; TRBD1 agrees at 7 bases. Per the germline V gene, CDR1 is MNHEY and CDR2 is SMNVEV (reference sequence). The CDR3 length is 14 residues. V shed 5 bases, J shed 1 base, and the junction held 4 bases outside the gene matches. CDR3 coding DNA: TGTGCCAGCAGTCGACAGGGCTCGAACACTGAAGCTTTCTTT. This gives the protein CASSRQGSNTEAFF.

The chain is built from TRBV4-3 and TRBJ1-1; tentative D call: TRBD1 (6 bases). CDR1 and CDR2 (germline): LGHNA, YSLEER. This CDR3 is 13 amino acids long. V lost 0 bases, J lost 7 bases, and 9 bases lay in between. In DNA, the CDR3 is TGCGCCAGCAGCCAAGAAGGGGGGAGTGAAGCTTTCTTT. This gives the protein CASSQEGGSEAFF.

The chain combines TRBV9 with TRBJ2-7; D might be TRBD1 (7 bases). V was cut by 0 bases and J by 2 bases, with 15 bases left in between. Germline CDR1 is SGDLS and CDR2 is YYNGEE. This CDR3 contains 16 residues. For the CDR3, the DNA is TGTGCCAGCAGCGTAGCTCCAGGGGGGATTCCCTACGAGCAGTACTTC. Protein sequence: CASSVAPGGIPYEQYF. The variable domain in full, with the rest retrieved from reference TRBV9 and TRBJ2-7, is DSGVTQTPKHLITATGQRVTLRCSPRSGDLSVYWYQQSLDQGLQFLIQYYNGEERAKGNILERFSAQQFPDLHSELNLSSLELGDSALYFCASSVAPGGIPYEQYFGPGTRLTVT.

The chain combines TRBV5-6 with TRBJ2-5; the D gene is possibly TRBD2 (6 bases). The germline V and J ends were trimmed by 0 bases and 4 bases, with 13 bases remaining between them. CDR3 length: 15 residues. Germline lookup yields CDR1 SGHDT and CDR2 YYEEEE. CDR3 nucleotides: TGTGCCAGCAGCTTGGGCGGGTGGCGGGGAGAGACCCAGTACTTC. Translating it yields CASSLGGWRGETQYF.

V and J are TRBV5-1 and TRBJ1-2, with 7 bases fitting TRBD1. Germline CDR1 SGHRS, CDR2 YFSETQ. J lost 8 bases, V lost 3 bases, and 16 bases had no gene match. CDR3 length: 16 amino acids. CDR3 sequence: CASSSNSGQTSIGYTF. DNA for the CDR3: TGCGCCAGCAGCTCCAACTCGGGACAGACGTCGATAGGCTACACCTTC.

This clone was picked up a small number of times. This chain links TRBV30 with TRBJ1-4; D unclear. The CDR3 consists of 12 residues. Deletions cut 1 base from V and 6 bases from J, with 6 bases between. Germline V gives CDR1 GTSNPN, CDR2 SVGIG (reference sequence). CDR3 protein: CAWSGSDEKLFF. For the CDR3, the DNA is TGTGCCTGGAGTGGGTCGGATGAAAAACTGTTTTTT.

The CDR3 DNA follows: TGTGCCAGCAGGACGGCTTCGAGCTCCTACAATGAGCAGTTCTTC. Translated: CASRTASSSYNEQFF. The V gene is TRBV6-5, the J gene TRBJ2-1, with D unresolved. The germline V gene has CDR1 MNHEY and CDR2 SVGAGI. V was cut by 6 bases and J by 0 bases, with 12 bases left in between. CDR3 length: 15 amino acids.